This TCR beta chain originates from a study of shared clonotypes between healthy human individuals. Looking at the study overall: Donor ages ranged 18 to 49 years: a couple of women, three men.

Authors' processing steps: ImmunoSEQ output lacked quality scores and full-length reads, limiting matched filtering. The assay was immunoSEQ multiplex PCR, and TCRdb's table has in-frame clones only and misses some. The V and J calls and clone size are taken from that table; D and trimming were inferred from the DNA. The sample comprises over a million clones, roughly 74% of which are singletons, and 0.5% to 0.6% rests with the top ten. Germline V gene sequence: CDR1 SGDLS, CDR2 YYNGEE. The CDR3 covers 13 residues. Deletions cut 3 bases from V and 4 bases from J, with 10 bases between. This chain links TRBV9 with TRBJ1-1; no clear D gene. This sequence originates from a man between 18 and 29 years old in good health. Some clones in this sample may be carry-over from other donors' samples. Source material: memory CD4+ T cells from PBMCs. Subset indicated: CD45RA-negative fraction. CDR3 DNA sequence: TGTGCCAGCAGCGGAAGCGTCAGCACTGAAGCTTTCTTT. Its translation is CASSGSVSTEAFF.